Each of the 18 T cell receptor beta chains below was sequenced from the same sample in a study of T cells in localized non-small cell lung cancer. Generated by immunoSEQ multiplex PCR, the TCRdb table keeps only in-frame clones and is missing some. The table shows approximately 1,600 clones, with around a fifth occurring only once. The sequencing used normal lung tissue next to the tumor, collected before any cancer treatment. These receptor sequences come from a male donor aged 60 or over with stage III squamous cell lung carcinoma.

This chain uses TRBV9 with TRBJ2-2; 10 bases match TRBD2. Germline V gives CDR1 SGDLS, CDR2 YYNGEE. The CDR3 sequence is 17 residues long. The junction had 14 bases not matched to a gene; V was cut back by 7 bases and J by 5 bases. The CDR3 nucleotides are TGTGCCAGCGCCGTTTACCCAGCGGGGGGGGAAACCGGGGAGCTGTTTTTT. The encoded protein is CASAVYPAGGETGELFF.

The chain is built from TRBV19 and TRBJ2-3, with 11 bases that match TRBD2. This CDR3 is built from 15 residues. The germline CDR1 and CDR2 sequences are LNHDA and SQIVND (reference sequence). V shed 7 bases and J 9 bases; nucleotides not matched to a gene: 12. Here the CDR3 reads CASTLGLADSGTQYF. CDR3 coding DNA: TGTGCCAGTACCCTGGGACTAGCGGACTCGGGCACGCAGTATTTT. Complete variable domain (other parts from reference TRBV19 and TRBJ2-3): DGGITQSPKYLFRKEGQNVTLSCEQNLNHDAMYWYRQDPGQGLRLIYYSQIVNDFQKGDIAEGYSVSREKKESFPLTVTSAQKNPTAFYLCASTLGLADSGTQYFGPGTRLTVL.

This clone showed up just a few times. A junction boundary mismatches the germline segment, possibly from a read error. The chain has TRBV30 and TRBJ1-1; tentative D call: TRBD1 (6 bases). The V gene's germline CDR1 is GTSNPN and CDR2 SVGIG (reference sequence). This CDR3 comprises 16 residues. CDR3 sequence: CAGSGGPTGVNTEAFF. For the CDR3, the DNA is TGTGCCGGGAGCGGGGGGCCTACGGGGGTGAACACTGAAGCTTTCTTT.

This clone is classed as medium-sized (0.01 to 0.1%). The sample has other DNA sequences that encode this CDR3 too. The DNA of the CDR3 is TGTGCCAGCAGCGTCGCGACAGGGAGCTATGGCTACACCTTC. Protein sequence: CASSVATGSYGYTF. The rearrangement uses TRBV9 and TRBJ1-2; 7 bases are a match to TRBD1. The CDR3 consists of 14 residues. J was trimmed by 4 bases and V by 2 bases; bases with no gene match: 5. The V gene's germline CDR1 is SGDLS and CDR2 YYNGEE.

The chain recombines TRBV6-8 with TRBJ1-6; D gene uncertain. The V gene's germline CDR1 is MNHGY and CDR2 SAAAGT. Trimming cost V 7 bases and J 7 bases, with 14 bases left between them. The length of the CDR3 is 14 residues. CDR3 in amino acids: CASNENLGNSPLHF. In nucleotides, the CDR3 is TGTGCCAGCAACGAAAATTTGGGCAATTCACCCCTCCACTTT.

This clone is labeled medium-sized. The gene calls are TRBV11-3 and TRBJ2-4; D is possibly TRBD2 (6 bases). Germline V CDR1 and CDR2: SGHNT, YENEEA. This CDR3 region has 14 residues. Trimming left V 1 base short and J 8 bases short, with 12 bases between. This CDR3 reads CASSLGRPGDIQYF. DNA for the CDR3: TGTGCCAGCAGCTTAGGTCGCCCGGGGGACATTCAGTACTTC.

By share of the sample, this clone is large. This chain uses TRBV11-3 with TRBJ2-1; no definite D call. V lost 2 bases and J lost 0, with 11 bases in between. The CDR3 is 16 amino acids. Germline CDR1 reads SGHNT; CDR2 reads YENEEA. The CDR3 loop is CASSLIGISSYNEQFF. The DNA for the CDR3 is TGTGCCAGCAGCTTAATAGGTATTAGCTCCTACAATGAGCAGTTCTTC. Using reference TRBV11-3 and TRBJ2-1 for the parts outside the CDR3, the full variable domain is EAGVVQSPRYKIIEKKQPVAFWCNPISGHNTLYWYLQNLGQGPELLIRYENEEAVDDSQLPKDRFSAERLKGVDSTLKIQPAELGDSAVYLCASSLIGISSYNEQFFGPGTRLTVL.

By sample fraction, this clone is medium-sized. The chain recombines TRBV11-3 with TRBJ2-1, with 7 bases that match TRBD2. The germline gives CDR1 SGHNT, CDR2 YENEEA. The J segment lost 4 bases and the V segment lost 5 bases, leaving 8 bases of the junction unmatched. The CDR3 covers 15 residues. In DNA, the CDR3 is TGTGCCAGCAGCCCGGGGGGAGTGGGATACAATGAGCAGTTCTTC. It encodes CASSPGGVGYNEQFF.

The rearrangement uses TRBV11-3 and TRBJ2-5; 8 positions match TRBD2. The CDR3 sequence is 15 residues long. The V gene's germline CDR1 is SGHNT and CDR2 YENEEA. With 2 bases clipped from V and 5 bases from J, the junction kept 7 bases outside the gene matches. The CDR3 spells CASSLNGGARETQYF. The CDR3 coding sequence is TGTGCCAGCAGCTTAAACGGGGGGGCTAGGGAGACCCAGTACTTC.

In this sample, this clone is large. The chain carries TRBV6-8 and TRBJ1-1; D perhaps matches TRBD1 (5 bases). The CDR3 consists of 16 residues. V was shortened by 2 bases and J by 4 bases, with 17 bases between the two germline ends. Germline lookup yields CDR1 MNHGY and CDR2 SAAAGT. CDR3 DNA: TGTGCCAGCAGTTACCCGGTGGGGGAATCGGTCACTGAAGCTTTCTTT. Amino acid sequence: CASSYPVGESVTEAFF.

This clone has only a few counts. CDR3 sequence (DNA): TGTGCCAGTAGCGACAGGGGAGCAGGCAGCTCCTACGAGCAGTACTTC. It yields the protein CASSDRGAGSSYEQYF. The chain employs TRBV19 and TRBJ2-7; 8 bases map to TRBD1. Germline CDR1 reads LNHDA; CDR2 reads SQIVND (reference sequence). CDR3 length: 16 amino acids. Trimming cost V 6 bases and J 0 bases; bases outside gene matches: 10.

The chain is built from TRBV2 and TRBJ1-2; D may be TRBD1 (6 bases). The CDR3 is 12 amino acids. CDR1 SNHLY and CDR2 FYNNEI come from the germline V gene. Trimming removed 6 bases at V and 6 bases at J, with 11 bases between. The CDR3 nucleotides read TGTGCCAGCAGAGAGGGGGGGGATGGCTACACCTTC. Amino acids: CASREGGDGYTF.

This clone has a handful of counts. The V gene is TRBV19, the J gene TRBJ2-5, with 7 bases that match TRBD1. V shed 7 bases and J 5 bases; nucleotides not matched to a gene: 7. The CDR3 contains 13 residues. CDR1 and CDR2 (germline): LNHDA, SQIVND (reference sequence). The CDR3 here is CASTTGDRETQYF. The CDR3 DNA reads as TGTGCCAGTACCACAGGGGACCGGGAGACCCAGTACTTC.

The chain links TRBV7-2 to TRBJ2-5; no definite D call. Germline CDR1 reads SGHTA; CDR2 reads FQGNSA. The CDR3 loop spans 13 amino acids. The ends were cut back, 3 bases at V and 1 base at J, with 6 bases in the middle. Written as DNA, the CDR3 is TGTGCCAGCAGCTTTTTGGCCCAAGAGACCCAGTACTTC. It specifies CASSFLAQETQYF.

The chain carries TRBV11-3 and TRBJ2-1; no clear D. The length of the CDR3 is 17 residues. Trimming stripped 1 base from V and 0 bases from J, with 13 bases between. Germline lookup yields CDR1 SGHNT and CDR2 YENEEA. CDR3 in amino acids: CASSLGPPTSSYNEQFF. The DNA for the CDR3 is TGTGCCAGCAGCTTAGGGCCACCAACAAGCTCCTACAATGAGCAGTTCTTC.

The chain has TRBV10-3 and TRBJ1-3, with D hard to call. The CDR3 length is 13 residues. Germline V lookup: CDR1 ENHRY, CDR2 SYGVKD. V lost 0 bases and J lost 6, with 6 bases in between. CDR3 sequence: CAISESRENTIYF. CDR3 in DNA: TGTGCCATCAGTGAGTCAAGGGAAAACACCATATATTTT.

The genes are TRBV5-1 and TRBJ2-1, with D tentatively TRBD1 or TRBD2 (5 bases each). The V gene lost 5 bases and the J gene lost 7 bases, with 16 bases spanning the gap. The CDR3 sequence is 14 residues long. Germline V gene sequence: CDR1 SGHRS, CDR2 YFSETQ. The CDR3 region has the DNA TGCGCCAGCAGACCGGGACGGGGTATAAATGAGCAGTTCTTC. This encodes CASRPGRGINEQFF.

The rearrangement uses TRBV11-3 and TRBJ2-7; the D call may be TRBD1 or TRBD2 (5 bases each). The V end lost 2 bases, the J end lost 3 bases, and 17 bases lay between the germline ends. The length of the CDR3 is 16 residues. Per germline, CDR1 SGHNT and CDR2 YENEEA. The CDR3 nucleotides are TGTGCCAGCAGCTTATCAGAGGGGCGCGAATTCTACGAGCAGTACTTC. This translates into CASSLSEGREFYEQYF.